The clone carrying this TCR beta chain rates as medium-sized. This entry comes from a study of blood T cell repertoires in COVID-19. Study in general: Nucleic acid was either cDNA or gDNA, and it came from T cells, B-cell-depleted T cells, or PBMCs.

Libraries were prepared by immunoSEQ multiplex PCR; TCRdb keeps only in-frame clonotypes and omits some of them. The sample lists 210,000 or so clones, approximately 82% seen once, with less than 3.5% in the top ten. The CDR3 loop spans 14 amino acids. Germline loops: CDR1 MNHEY, CDR2 SVGAGI. V shed 7 bases, J shed 5 bases, and the junction held 4 bases outside the gene matches. The genes are TRBV6-5 and TRBJ1-6; 8 positions agree with TRBD1. The sequencing sample was made of peripheral blood. The TCR originated in a man aged 50 to 59 with active or convalescent COVID-19. The CDR3 reads CASNPGGNNSPLHF. Here the CDR3 DNA reads TGTGCCAGCAACCCAGGGGGCAATAATTCACCCCTCCACTTT.